The 8 T cell receptor beta chains below were found in one sample sequenced in a study of cytomegalovirus exposure and HLA in healthy donors. Amplification used 60 Vbeta primers and 13 Jbeta primers. The protocol was immunoSEQ multiplex PCR, while the TCRdb copy is restricted to in-frame clones and leaves out a portion. This sample has roughly 110,000 clones, with approximately 80% found just once. Specimen: PBMCs. The receptor source for this set is a young woman in good health and CMV-seropositive.

The chain has TRBV5-8 and TRBJ1-1; the D gene is possibly TRBD1 (5 bases). From germline, CDR1 is SGHTS and CDR2 YDEGEE. This CDR3 has 14 amino acids. Deletions cut 0 bases from V and 4 bases from J, with 10 bases between. The CDR3 nucleotides read TGTGCCAGCAGCTTGGACAGGATGGGCACTGAAGCTTTCTTT. Translation gives CASSLDRMGTEAFF.

The chain has TRBV19 and TRBJ2-7; 7 bases agree with TRBD1. Germline CDR1 reads LNHDA; CDR2 reads SQIVND (reference sequence). V lost 4 bases, J lost 0 bases, and 9 bases stayed unmatched. CDR3 length: 16 amino acids. The CDR3 DNA reads TGTGCCAGTAGTACTACAGGGGACCTAAGCTCCTACGAGCAGTACTTC. It translates to CASSTTGDLSSYEQYF.

The chain joins TRBV6-5 to TRBJ2-7; no clear D. Germline CDR1 is MNHEY and CDR2 is SVGAGI. V lost 9 bases, J lost 0 bases, and 15 bases lay in between. The CDR3 runs 14 residues. This CDR3 is CASPIEESSYEQYF. The CDR3 coding sequence is TGTGCCAGTCCGATCGAGGAGAGCTCCTACGAGCAGTACTTC.

The genes are TRBV5-1 and TRBJ2-1; 12 nucleotides agree with TRBD2. V lost 3 bases and J lost 12; bases outside the gene matches: 13. This CDR3 has 16 residues. The germline V gene encodes CDR1 SGHRS and CDR2 YFSETQ. As DNA, the CDR3 is TGCGCCAGCAGCTGGGGGCTAGCGGGAGGGCCGGGGGGGCAGTTCTTC. It specifies CASSWGLAGGPGGQFF.

The chain uses TRBV10-3 and TRBJ1-5; D uncertain. The V and J ends lost 0 bases and 5 bases respectively, with 8 bases between them. The CDR3 runs 14 residues. From germline, CDR1 is ENHRY and CDR2 SYGVKD. CDR3 sequence (DNA): TGTGCCATCAGTGAGTCGCGGGCCGATCAGCCCCAGCATTTT. The encoded protein is CAISESRADQPQHF.

As concerns this clone: Sequence at one end of the junction differs from germline and may be a read error. The J gene is TRBJ1-4, the V gene TRBV2, with D possibly being TRBD1 (5 bases). This CDR3 is 14 amino acids long. CDR1 and CDR2 (germline): SNHLY, FYNNEI. The CDR3 here is CASKYPQGNEKLFF. The CDR3 DNA follows: TGTGCAAGCAAGTATCCGCAGGGTAATGAAAAACTGTTTTTT.

This clone was recorded only once. The genes are TRBV18 and TRBJ1-4; no reliable D call. Deletions cut 3 bases from V and 7 bases from J, with 18 bases between. CDR3 length: 16 amino acids. Germline CDR1 is KGHSH and CDR2 is LQKENI. In nucleotides, the CDR3 is TGTGCCAGCTCACCGCCTCCATCGGGAATCTTTGAAAAACTGTTTTTT. Translation: CASSPPPSGIFEKLFF. Drawing the rest from reference TRBV18 and TRBJ1-4, the complete variable domain is NAGVMQNPRHLVRRRGQEARLRCSPMKGHSHVYWYRQLPEEGLKFMVYLQKENIIDESGMPKERFSAEFPKEGPSILRIQQVVRGDSAAYFCASSPPPSGIFEKLFFGSGTQLSVL.

V is TRBV6-1 and J is TRBJ1-2; possibly TRBD1 for D (5 bases). The germline gives CDR1 MNHNS, CDR2 SASEGT. This CDR3 is 15 amino acids long. V was pared by 4 bases and J by 4 bases, with 16 bases between. CDR3 nucleotide sequence: TGTGCCAGCAGTGGGGGTCTGCAGGGTACCTATGGCTACACCTTC. It encodes CASSGGLQGTYGYTF.